Below, 17 T cell receptor beta chains from the same sample are listed, as sequenced in a study of blood T cell repertoires in COVID-19. Clones were read by immunoSEQ multiplex PCR, and TCRdb kept only the in-frame ones, dropping some. The sample records more than 450,000 clones, 87% being singletons. The sequencing input was PBMCs or T cells enriched from blood (not recorded which). The source of these receptors is a woman in her late teens or twenties who had recovered from COVID-19.

The chain combines TRBV14 with TRBJ1-6; possible D gene TRBD1, 6 bases. The CDR3 covers 16 residues. Germline V CDR1 and CDR2: SGHDN, FVKESK. V lost 4 bases, J lost 10 bases, and 20 bases lay in between. The CDR3 region is CASSLGVGQGKSPLHF. The CDR3 DNA sequence: TGTGCCAGCAGCCTGGGGGTCGGCCAGGGGAAGTCACCCCTCCACTTT.

The rearrangement links TRBV3-1 (or the pseudogene TRBV3-2) to TRBJ2-3; no clear D gene. This CDR3 comprises 14 residues. Germline lookup yields CDR1 LGHDT and CDR2 YNNKEL (reference sequence). Trimming took off 5 bases at V and 2 bases at J, with 11 bases between the two ends. This CDR3 reads CASSFLLFTDTQYF. The CDR3 bases are TGTGCCAGCAGCTTCCTGCTATTCACAGATACGCAGTATTTT.

The J gene is TRBJ2-7, the V gene TRBV12-5, with D perhaps matching TRBD1 (6 bases). The V and J ends lost 3 bases and 1 base respectively, with 28 bases between them. The CDR3 runs to 20 residues. CDR1 is LGHNT, CDR2 FRNRAP, per germline. The CDR3 is CASGFVNWGQVALGSYEQYF. The CDR3 bases are TGTGCTAGTGGTTTCGTCAATTGGGGGCAGGTGGCATTGGGGTCCTACGAGCAGTACTTC.

The genes are TRBV5-1 and TRBJ1-3; 9 positions match TRBD1. Trimming removed 0 bases from V and 3 bases from J; junction bases left unmatched: 1. Looked up from germline, CDR1 is SGHRS and CDR2 is YFSETQ. The CDR3 length is 15 residues. CDR3 in amino acids: CASSLGTGDGNTIYF. The CDR3 DNA is TGCGCCAGCAGCTTGGGGACAGGGGATGGAAACACCATATATTTT.

This sequence joins TRBV5-1 and TRBJ2-1; tentatively, D is TRBD2 (6 bases). Germline loops: CDR1 SGHRS, CDR2 YFSETQ. V was cut by 0 bases and J by 4 bases, with 17 bases left in between. The CDR3 consists of 17 residues. The CDR3 spells CASSLGSGVDHYNEQFF. DNA of the CDR3: TGCGCCAGCAGCTTGGGGTCGGGAGTGGACCATTACAATGAGCAGTTCTTC.

The chain couples TRBV18 to TRBJ1-6, with D maybe TRBD1 (5 bases). Germline lookup yields CDR1 KGHSH and CDR2 LQKENI. The V gene lost 2 bases and the J gene lost 7 bases, with 12 bases spanning the gap. CDR3 length: 15 residues. The CDR3, as DNA: TGTGCCAGCTCACCAGATAGGGGAACCAATTCACCCCTCCACTTT. Its protein product is CASSPDRGTNSPLHF.

The V gene is TRBV7-9, the J gene TRBJ2-1; D perhaps matches TRBD1 (6 bases). Deletions cut 3 bases from V and 6 bases from J, with 24 bases between. CDR3 length: 18 residues. Germline-derived CDR1 and CDR2 are SEHNR and FQNEAQ (reference sequence). CDR3 loop: CASSFGTWGLPRANEQFF. CDR3 DNA sequence: TGTGCCAGCAGCTTCGGGACATGGGGGCTCCCCCGGGCCAATGAGCAGTTCTTC.

DNA for the CDR3: TGTGCCAGCAGTTTACCCCCGGACAGGCAAGAGACCCAGTACTTC. It yields the protein CASSLPPDRQETQYF. V gene TRBV28 combines with J gene TRBJ2-5, with 7 nucleotides matching TRBD1. Looked up from germline, CDR1 is MDHEN and CDR2 is SYDVKM. The length of the CDR3 is 15 residues. Trimming removed 2 bases from V and 2 bases from J; junction bases left unmatched: 5. The full variable domain, rest sourced from reference TRBV28 and TRBJ2-5, is DVKVTQSSRYLVKRTGEKVFLECVQDMDHENMFWYRQDPGLGLRLIYFSYDVKMKEKGDIPEGYSVSREKKERFSLILESASTNQTSMYLCASSLPPDRQETQYFGPGTRLLVL.

This clone was counted at least ten times. The chain employs TRBV27 and TRBJ2-3; D is uncertain. The CDR3 has 15 residues. Trimming pared 5 bases from V and 4 bases from J, leaving 16 bases between. CDR1 is MNHEY, CDR2 SMNVEV, per germline (reference sequence). CDR3 protein: CASSPIGAVSDTQYF. DNA of the CDR3: TGTGCCAGCAGTCCTATCGGCGCGGTCTCAGATACGCAGTATTTT.

This chain connects TRBV3-1 (or the pseudogene TRBV3-2) to TRBJ2-3; D unclear. The CDR3 is 14 residues long. V lost 4 bases and J 6 bases, leaving 14 bases between the germline ends. The V gene's germline CDR1 is LGHDT and CDR2 YNNKEL (reference sequence). CDR3: CASSRRSGWDTQYF. The CDR3 DNA reads as TGTGCCAGCAGCCGGCGGTCTGGGTGGGATACGCAGTATTTT.

The rearrangement uses TRBV12-3 or TRBV12-4 and TRBJ2-5, with 9 bases identical to TRBD1. The CDR3 is made up of 13 amino acids. V shed 5 bases, J shed 6 bases, and the junction held 4 bases outside the gene matches. This chain's CDR3 is CASSPQGAKTQYF. The CDR3 nucleotides read TGTGCCAGCAGTCCACAGGGGGCGAAGACCCAGTACTTC.

This CDR3 reads CASIQEGTEAFF. In DNA, the CDR3 is TGTGCCAGCATTCAGGAGGGGACTGAAGCTTTCTTT. This chain links TRBV28 with TRBJ1-1; D perhaps matches TRBD1 (5 bases). This CDR3 is built from 12 residues. Germline V gene sequence: CDR1 MDHEN, CDR2 SYDVKM. V was shortened by 7 bases and J by 5 bases, with 11 bases between the two germline ends.

The J gene is TRBJ1-2, the V gene TRBV7-9; 8 bases are shared with TRBD1. V dropped 6 bases and J dropped 7; count of bases not matched to a gene: 10. In germline, CDR1 is SEHNR, CDR2 FQNEAQ (reference sequence). This CDR3 is 14 amino acids long. The CDR3 protein is CASSQDRAKPGYTF. The CDR3 nucleotides are TGTGCCAGCAGTCAGGACAGGGCAAAGCCTGGCTACACCTTC.

This chain uses TRBV27 with TRBJ2-5; the D is unclear. Germline V gene sequence: CDR1 MNHEY, CDR2 SMNVEV (reference sequence). Trimming removed 0 bases from V and 3 bases from J, with 5 bases in between. The CDR3 extends over 13 amino acids. CDR3 DNA sequence: TGTGCCAGCAGTTTATCGATAGAAGAGACCCAGTACTTC. This gives the protein CASSLSIEETQYF.

DNA of the CDR3: TGTGCCAGCAGCCCGGGTAACGGCGAGACCCAGTACTTC. It is translated as CASSPGNGETQYF. V gene TRBV7-2 combines with J gene TRBJ2-5; D unresolved. V was clipped by 5 bases and J by 5 bases, with 12 bases between them. From germline, CDR1 is SGHTA and CDR2 FQGNSA. The CDR3 loop spans 13 amino acids.

This clone was seen only once. CDR3 in amino acids: CASRSGGSNTQYF. CDR3 bases: TGCGCCAGTCGGAGCGGGGGTTCAAATACGCAGTATTTT. The genes are TRBV10-2 and TRBJ2-3; 8 bases are a match to TRBD2. The CDR3 is made up of 13 amino acids. Germline CDR1 is WSHSY and CDR2 is SAAADI. After removal of 9 bases from V and 7 bases from J, the junction contained 9 bases not matched to a gene.

The J gene is TRBJ1-6, the V gene TRBV19; a weak D match, TRBD1 (5 bases). There are 14 residues in the CDR3. The ends were cut back, 3 bases at V and 7 bases at J, with 10 bases in the middle. Germline lookup yields CDR1 LNHDA and CDR2 SQIVND (reference sequence). CDR3 coding DNA: TGTGCCAGTAGTATCAGGGTTCTCAATTCACCCCTCCACTTT. Translated, it gives CASSIRVLNSPLHF. The whole variable domain, filled in from reference TRBV19 and TRBJ1-6, reads DGGITQSPKYLFRKEGQNVTLSCEQNLNHDAMYWYRQDPGQGLRLIYYSQIVNDFQKGDIAEGYSVSREKKESFPLTVTSAQKNPTAFYLCASSIRVLNSPLHFGNGTRLTVT.